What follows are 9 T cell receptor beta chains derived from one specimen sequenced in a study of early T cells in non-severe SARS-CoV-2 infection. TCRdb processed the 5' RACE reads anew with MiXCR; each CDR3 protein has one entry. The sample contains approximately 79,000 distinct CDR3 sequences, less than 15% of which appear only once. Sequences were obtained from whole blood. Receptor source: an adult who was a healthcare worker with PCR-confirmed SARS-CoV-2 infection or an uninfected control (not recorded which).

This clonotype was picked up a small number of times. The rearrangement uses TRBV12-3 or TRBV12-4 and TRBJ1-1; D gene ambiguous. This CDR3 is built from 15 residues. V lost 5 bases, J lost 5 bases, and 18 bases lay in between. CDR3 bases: TGTGCCAGCAGTCAGGACGGAGGGCCGAGGACTGAAGCTTTCTTT. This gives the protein CASSQDGGPRTEAFF.

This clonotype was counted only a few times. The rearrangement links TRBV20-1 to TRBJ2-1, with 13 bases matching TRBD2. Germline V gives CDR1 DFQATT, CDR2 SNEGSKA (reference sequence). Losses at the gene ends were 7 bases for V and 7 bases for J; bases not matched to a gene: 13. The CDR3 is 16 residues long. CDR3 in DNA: TGCAGTGGCGGACTAGCGGGAGTTGATTTGGGAAATGAGCAGTTCTTC. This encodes CSGGLAGVDLGNEQFF.

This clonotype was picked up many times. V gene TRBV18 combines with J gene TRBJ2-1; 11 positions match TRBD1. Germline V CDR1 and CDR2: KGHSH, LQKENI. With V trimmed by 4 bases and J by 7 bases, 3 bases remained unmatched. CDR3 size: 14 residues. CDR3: CASSRGQGVNEQFF. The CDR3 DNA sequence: TGTGCCAGCTCACGGGGACAGGGGGTGAATGAGCAGTTCTTC.

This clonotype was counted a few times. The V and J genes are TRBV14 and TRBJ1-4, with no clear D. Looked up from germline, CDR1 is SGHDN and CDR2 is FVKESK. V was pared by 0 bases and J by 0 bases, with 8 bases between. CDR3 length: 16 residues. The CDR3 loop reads CASSQDHSATNEKLFF. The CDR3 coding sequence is TGTGCCAGCAGCCAAGATCACAGTGCAACTAATGAAAAACTGTTTTTT. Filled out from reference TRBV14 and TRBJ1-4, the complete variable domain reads EAGVTQFPSHSVIEKGQTVTLRCDPISGHDNLYWYRRVMGKEIKFLLHFVKESKQDESGMPNNRFLAERTGGTYSTLKVQPAELEDSGVYFCASSQDHSATNEKLFFGSGTQLSVL.

CDR3 in DNA: TGTGCCAGCAGCTTAATGGGGGGAGAAGAGACCCAGTACTTC. Protein: CASSLMGGEETQYF. The V gene is TRBV7-9, the J gene TRBJ2-5; maybe TRBD2 (6 bases). Germline CDR1 and CDR2: SEHNR and FQNEAQ (reference sequence). Trimming stripped 2 bases from V and 3 bases from J, with 10 bases between. The CDR3 is 14 residues long.

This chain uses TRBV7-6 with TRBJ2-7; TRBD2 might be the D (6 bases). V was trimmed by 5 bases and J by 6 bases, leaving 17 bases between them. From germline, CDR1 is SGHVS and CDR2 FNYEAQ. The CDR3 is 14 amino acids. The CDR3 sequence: CASSPNLGGPEQYF. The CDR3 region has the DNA TGTGCCAGCAGCCCTAATTTGGGGGGACCCGAGCAGTACTTC.

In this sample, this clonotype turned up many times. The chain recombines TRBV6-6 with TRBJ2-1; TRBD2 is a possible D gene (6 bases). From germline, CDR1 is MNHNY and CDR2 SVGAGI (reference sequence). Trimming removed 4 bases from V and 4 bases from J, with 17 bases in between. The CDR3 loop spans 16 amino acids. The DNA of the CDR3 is TGTGCCAGCAGTTCTCCCGGGACTGGGACTTACAATGAGCAGTTCTTC. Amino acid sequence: CASSSPGTGTYNEQFF.

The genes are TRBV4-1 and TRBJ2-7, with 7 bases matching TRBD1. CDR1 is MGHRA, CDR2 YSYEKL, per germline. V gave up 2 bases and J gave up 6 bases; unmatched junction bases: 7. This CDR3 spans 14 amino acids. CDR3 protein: CASSQNRGMSEQYF. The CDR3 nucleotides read TGCGCCAGCAGCCAAAACAGGGGTATGAGCGAGCAGTACTTC.

CDR3 amino acids: CASSLDGPPSTDTQYF. The DNA of the CDR3 is TGTGCCAGCAGCCTTGATGGTCCCCCTAGCACAGATACGCAGTATTTT. The chain carries TRBV12-3 or TRBV12-4 and TRBJ2-3, with D unclear. This CDR3 has 16 residues. V was shortened by 6 bases and J by 0 bases, with 16 bases between the two germline ends.